One T cell receptor beta chain is described in this entry. Repertoires were generated with immunoSEQ multiplex PCR, while TCRdb's copy carries only in-frame clones and drops some. In the table there are around 70,000 clones, approximately 94% of which are singletons. The record originates from a study of T cell changes during pregnancy in multiple sclerosis. Trimming took 0 bases from V and 6 from J, leaving 6 bases between them. The CDR3 sequence is 13 residues long. Germline CDR1 SGHVS, CDR2 FQNEAQ. The material was peripheral blood, obtained in the third trimester of pregnancy. The origin of this receptor is a female donor with multiple sclerosis, enrolled in a pregnancy study. The rearrangement joins TRBV7-8 to TRBJ2-1; unclear D gene. The CDR3 DNA is TGTGCCAGCAGCTTAGCACTCTCCAATGAGCAGTTCTTC. Translating it yields CASSLALSNEQFF.